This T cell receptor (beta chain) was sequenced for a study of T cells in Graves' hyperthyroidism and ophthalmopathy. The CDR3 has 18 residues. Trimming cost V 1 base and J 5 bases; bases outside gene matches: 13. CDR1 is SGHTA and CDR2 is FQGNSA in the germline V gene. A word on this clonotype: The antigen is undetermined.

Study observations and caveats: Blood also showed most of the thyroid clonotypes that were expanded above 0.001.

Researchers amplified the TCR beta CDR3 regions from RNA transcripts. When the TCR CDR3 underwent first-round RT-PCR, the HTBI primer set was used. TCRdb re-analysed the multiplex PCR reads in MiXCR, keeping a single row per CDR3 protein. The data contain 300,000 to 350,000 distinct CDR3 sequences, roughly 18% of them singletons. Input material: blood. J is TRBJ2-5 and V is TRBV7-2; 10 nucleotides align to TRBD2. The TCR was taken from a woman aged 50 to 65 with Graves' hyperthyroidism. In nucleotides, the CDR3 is TGTGCCAGCAGCTTAGAGGGGGGGGGAGCGGGAGGGGTGGAGACCCAGTACTTC. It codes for CASSLEGGGAGGVETQYF.